This is a list of T cell receptor beta chains from one sample in a study of control samples from healthy donors and cancer patients. Here immunoSEQ multiplex PCR was the method, and the copy in TCRdb shows in-frame clones only, minus some. The repertoire consists of around 120,000 clones, with about 90% occurring once and the leading ten covering around 3%. The sequenced material came from blood. The receptors were gathered from a man between 60 and 70 years old in good health. Each CDR3 is given with its conserved first and last residue. D genes are given only for firm matches. Some rows mark clone size as missing; the rest say once, few, many or name a class of expanded clone.

CDR3 protein | CDR3 DNA | clone size | V gene | D gene | J gene
CASSAGTGRNEKLFF | TGTGCCAGCAGCGCCGGGACAGGCCGGAATGAAAAACTGTTTTTT | NA | TRBV11-3 | TRBD1 | TRBJ1-4
CASSLMQVATQPQHF | TGTGCCAGCAGCCTTATGCAGGTGGCCACGCAGCCCCAGCATTTT | NA | TRBV4-2 | NA | TRBJ1-5
CAWSGYSRYEQYF | TGTGCCTGGAGTGGCTACAGTAGATACGAGCAGTACTTC | few | TRBV30 | NA | TRBJ2-7
CASSIKRGEYYGYTF | TGTGCCAGTAGTATAAAGAGGGGGGAGTACTATGGCTACACCTTC | NA | TRBV19 | NA | TRBJ1-2
CASSILASTNEKLFF | TGTGCCAGTAGTATACTCGCGTCAACTAATGAAAAACTGTTTTTT | NA | TRBV19 | NA | TRBJ1-4
CASGTGGTMNTEAFF | TGTGCCAGCGGGACAGGGGGTACAATGAACACTGAAGCTTTCTTT | NA | TRBV7-9 | TRBD1 | TRBJ1-1
CASSQDSSGGADTQYF | TGTGCCAGCAGCCAAGATTCGAGCGGGGGGGCAGATACGCAGTATTTT | NA | TRBV4-2 | TRBD2 | TRBJ2-3
CASSLVSVGGHAFF | TGTGCCAGCAGCTTAGTTAGCGTGGGAGGGCACGCTTTCTTT | NA | TRBV7-2 | NA | TRBJ1-1
CASRVTGYEQYF | TGTGCCAGCAGAGTAACAGGGTACGAGCAGTACTTC | NA | TRBV28 | NA | TRBJ2-7
CASRATAVGGQPQHF | TGTGCCAGCAGGGCGACAGCTGTAGGAGGTCAGCCCCAGCATTTT | NA | TRBV9 | NA | TRBJ1-5
CASSLNGRGRGTEAFF | TGTGCCAGTAGCCTAAACGGCAGGGGGAGGGGCACTGAAGCTTTCTTT | NA | TRBV19 | TRBD1 | TRBJ1-1
CASSPQGRGYTF | TGTGCCAGCAGTCCCCAGGGGCGGGGCTACACCTTC | NA | TRBV28 | NA | TRBJ1-2
CASSPGTGSSSYEQYF | TGTGCCAGTAGCCCTGGGACAGGGTCGAGCTCCTACGAGCAGTACTTC | few | TRBV19 | TRBD1 | TRBJ2-7
CASMTVAGSGQPQHF | TGTGCCAGTATGACAGTCGCAGGGTCGGGGCAGCCCCAGCATTTT | NA | TRBV19 | NA | TRBJ1-5
CASSLTRGSNTEAFF | TGTGCCAGCAGCTTAACGAGGGGTTCGAACACTGAAGCTTTCTTT | NA | TRBV7-6 | NA | TRBJ1-1
CSAGGAGGIQYF | TGCAGCGCTGGCGGGGCGGGGGGGATTCAGTACTTC | NA | TRBV29-1 | TRBD2 | TRBJ2-4
CASSHRTGPNTEAFF | TGCGCCAGCAGTCACCGGACAGGGCCGAACACTGAAGCTTTCTTT | NA | TRBV23-1 | TRBD1 | TRBJ1-1
CASSADSGQLYSGNTIYF | TGTGCCAGCAGCGCAGATAGTGGACAGCTTTACTCTGGAAACACCATATATTTT | NA | TRBV9 | NA | TRBJ1-3
CASRIELPNEKLFF | TGTGCCAGTAGAATCGAGTTGCCTAATGAAAAACTGTTTTTT | few | TRBV19 | NA | TRBJ1-4
CASSKPRRLARHEQYF | TGTGCCAGCAGCAAACCCCGCAGACTAGCGCGCCACGAGCAGTACTTC | NA | TRBV21-1 | NA | TRBJ2-7
CAIGQNTNEKLFF | TGTGCCATCGGACAGAACACTAATGAAAAACTGTTTTTT | once | TRBV10-3 | NA | TRBJ1-4
CASSGLSGSTDTQYF | TGCGCCAGCAGTGGGTTGAGCGGCAGCACAGATACGCAGTATTTT | NA | TRBV5-1 | NA | TRBJ2-3
CASSSGGVSEKLFF | TGTGCCAGCAGTTCAGGGGGGGTTAGTGAAAAACTGTTTTTT | NA | TRBV28 | TRBD1 | TRBJ1-4
CASSSQPPGGPGNTIYF | TGTGCCAGCAGCTCGCAACCTCCGGGGGGTCCAGGAAACACCATATATTTT | NA | TRBV7-3 | NA | TRBJ1-3
CASSVGREYGYTF | TGTGCCAGCAGTGTCGGCAGGGAATATGGCTACACCTTC | NA | TRBV2 | NA | TRBJ1-2
CAWSTGGNSPLHF | TGTGCCTGGAGTACAGGGGGGAATTCACCCCTCCACTTT | NA | TRBV30 | TRBD1 | TRBJ1-6
CAIRAGGLWTGELFF | TGTGCCATCAGGGCAGGGGGCTTGTGGACCGGGGAGCTGTTTTTT | NA | TRBV10-3 | TRBD1 | TRBJ2-2
CASSELITESSYEQYF | TGTGCCAGCAGTGAATTAATAACGGAGAGCTCCTACGAGCAGTACTTC | NA | TRBV2 | NA | TRBJ2-7
CASSYFVVGSHEQYF | TGTGCCAGCAGTTACTTTGTGGTAGGGTCCCACGAGCAGTACTTC | NA | TRBV6-5 | NA | TRBJ2-7
CASSRPLLVYEQYF | TGTGCCAGCAGTCGGCCTCTTCTTGTCTACGAGCAGTACTTC | NA | TRBV28 | NA | TRBJ2-7
CATSDPGASSYNEQFF | TGTGCCACCAGTGACCCCGGGGCGAGCTCCTACAATGAGCAGTTCTTC | NA | TRBV24-1 | NA | TRBJ2-1
CASSRGFGGSGNTIYF | TGTGCCAGCAGTCGGGGTTTTGGGGGCTCTGGAAACACCATATATTTT | few | TRBV7-2 | NA | TRBJ1-3
CASSLSGTGWSYEQYF | TGTGCCAGCAGTTTATCTGGGACAGGGTGGTCCTACGAGCAGTACTTC | NA | TRBV28 | TRBD1 | TRBJ2-7
CASSYGSISPLHF | TGTGCCAGCAGTTACGGGAGCATATCACCCCTCCACTTT | few | TRBV6-2/TRBV6-3 | NA | TRBJ1-6
CSVEDLGGVSGYTF | TGCAGCGTTGAGGATCTTGGGGGCGTTTCGGGCTACACCTTC | NA | TRBV29-1 | NA | TRBJ1-2
CASSIFSNQPQHF | TGTGCCAGCAGCATCTTTAGCAATCAGCCCCAGCATTTT | NA | TRBV28 | NA | TRBJ1-5
CASQRDRVGNQYF | TGTGCCAGCCAGAGGGACAGGGTCGGAAATCAGTACTTC | NA | TRBV7-2 | TRBD1 | TRBJ2-4
CASRQRPQPQHF | TGTGCCAGCAGACAAAGACCTCAGCCCCAGCATTTT | few | TRBV28 | NA | TRBJ1-5
CASSALQGSYGYTF | TGTGCCAGCAGTGCCCTACAGGGATCTTATGGCTACACCTTC | NA | TRBV2 | NA | TRBJ1-2
CASSIGQGNSNQPQHF | TGTGCCAGTAGTATCGGACAGGGAAATAGCAATCAGCCCCAGCATTTT | NA | TRBV19 | TRBD1 | TRBJ1-5
CATSSSGRVGFNEQFF | TGTGCCACCAGTTCTTCAGGGAGGGTAGGATTCAATGAGCAGTTCTTC | NA | TRBV24-1 | TRBD2 | TRBJ2-1
CASGGMGAEAFF | TGTGCTAGTGGCGGTATGGGGGCTGAAGCTTTCTTT | NA | TRBV12-5 | NA | TRBJ1-1
CASSAGGLLGNTIYF | TGTGCCAGTAGTGCAGGGGGACTACTCGGAAACACCATATATTTT | NA | TRBV19 | TRBD1 | TRBJ1-3
CASSPGGSSTDTQYF | TGTGCCAGCAGTCCGGGGGGTTCAAGCACAGATACGCAGTATTTT | NA | TRBV6-2/TRBV6-3 | TRBD2 | TRBJ2-3
CASSYSQGGTEAFF | TGTGCCAGCAGTTACTCCCAGGGGGGGACTGAAGCTTTCTTT | NA | TRBV6-5 | TRBD1 | TRBJ1-1
CASRRDNPSYEQYF | TGTGCCAGCAGGCGGGACAACCCATCCTACGAGCAGTACTTC | once | TRBV28 | NA | TRBJ2-7
CASSDDRDDYGYTF | TGTGCCAGCTCAGACGACAGGGATGACTATGGCTACACCTTC | NA | TRBV18 | TRBD1 | TRBJ1-2
CASRQSAVSGNTIYF | TGTGCCAGCAGACAGTCGGCAGTCTCTGGAAACACCATATATTTT | NA | TRBV7-8 | NA | TRBJ1-3
CASSTQAGGNSYSNQPQHF | TGTGCCAGTAGTACCCAGGCAGGTGGGAACAGTTATAGCAATCAGCCCCAGCATTTT | NA | TRBV19 | NA | TRBJ1-5
CASSDSQGLTQYF | TGTGCCAGTAGTGACTCACAGGGCCTTACGCAGTATTTT | NA | TRBV19 | NA | TRBJ2-3
CASSLGGLAGTDTQYF | TGTGCCAGCAGCTTGGGGGGACTAGCGGGCACAGATACGCAGTATTTT | NA | TRBV5-4 | TRBD2 | TRBJ2-3
CSASSGSDNQPQHF | TGCAGTGCTAGTTCAGGGAGTGACAATCAGCCCCAGCATTTT | once | TRBV20-1 | NA | TRBJ1-5
CSASKGSIPEPQHF | TGCAGTGCTAGTAAGGGGAGCATTCCCGAGCCCCAGCATTTT | NA | TRBV20-1 | NA | TRBJ1-5
CAGSLGIPRTTVYEQYF | TGTGCCGGCAGCTTAGGAATCCCGCGGACTACAGTTTACGAGCAGTACTTC | NA | TRBV7-6 | NA | TRBJ2-7
CASSRIAGTNTDTQYF | TGTGCCAGTAGTAGGATAGCGGGGACTAACACAGATACGCAGTATTTT | NA | TRBV19 | TRBD2 | TRBJ2-3
CASSQVQTSGGLKADTQYF | TGTGCCAGCAGCCAAGTACAGACTAGCGGGGGGCTAAAGGCAGATACGCAGTATTTT | NA | TRBV3-1/TRBV3-2 | TRBD2 | TRBJ2-3
CASNRQGRGETQYF | TGTGCCAGCAACCGACAGGGAAGGGGAGAGACCCAGTACTTC | NA | TRBV6-5 | TRBD1 | TRBJ2-5
CASISTGGTGELFF | TGTGCCAGCATTTCGACAGGGGGCACCGGGGAGCTGTTTTTT | large | TRBV6-5 | TRBD1 | TRBJ2-2
CASKQGFMNTEAFF | TGTGCCAGCAAGCAAGGGTTCATGAACACTGAAGCTTTCTTT | NA | TRBV28 | NA | TRBJ1-1